A selection of T cell receptor beta chains follows, all from one sample in a study of shared clonotypes between healthy human individuals. The assay was immunoSEQ multiplex PCR, and TCRdb's table has in-frame clones only and misses some. The data hold around 1,900,000 clones, with about 94% observed a single time. Sequenced input: naive CD8+ T cells from PBMCs. The receptor set was obtained from a man aged 18 to 29 in good health. Some clones in this sample may be carry-over from other donors' samples. Each CDR3 is given with its conserved first and last residue.

j_call v_call cdr3_aa
TRBJ2-2 TRBV7-3 CASSLVASGSSGELFF
TRBJ2-1 TRBV7-9 CASSHTSGRLNEQFF
TRBJ2-5 TRBV18 CASSPPGRKETQYF
TRBJ2-1 TRBV7-6 CASSPETSGVNNEQFF
TRBJ2-1 TRBV28 CASSPLAGKAGEQFF
TRBJ2-1 TRBV15 CATSTTRGNEQFF
TRBJ2-1 TRBV6-5 CASSYEGEGPYNEQFF
TRBJ1-1 TRBV13 CASTFSQVQNTEAFF
TRBJ1-5 TRBV4-3 CASSQDKGRNQPQHF
TRBJ2-2 TRBV4-1 CASSHRGDRGPNTGELFF
TRBJ2-1 TRBV27 CASSLLAGGLNEQFF
TRBJ1-2 TRBV28 CASRETGNSNYGYTF
TRBJ1-1 TRBV5-5 CASSLVAGNTEAFF
TRBJ1-5 TRBV29-1 CSALAGQGAASNQPQHF
TRBJ2-7 TRBV7-9 CASSLSETGPSEQYF
TRBJ2-3 TRBV18 CASSPSTSTDTQYF